This entry concerns a single T cell receptor beta chain. Its specific antigen is unknown. No base-level quality is on record; no much larger clone is a single base apart. These data originate in a study of brain T cells in children with intractable seizures (dated by TCRdb to 2020 to 2023). About the study as a whole: Resected brain tissue from 45 to 60 pediatric epilepsy surgery cases was first screened for immune gene transcripts using a NanoString immunology panel. Most of the 12 selected surgery cases also had pre-surgery blood sequenced, which left four cases with brain tissue only.

V drops 3 bases and J drops 3 bases, leaving 9 bases in between. There are 13 amino acids in the CDR3, from cysteine to phenylalanine inclusive. Here the CDR3 DNA is all that survives: 39 bases in frame from base 1. Per the germline V gene, KGHSH is the CDR1 and LQKENI is the CDR2. Summary of the overall study and its limitations: Sequencing depth differed between pre- and post-surgery blood, so clones missing from the pre-surgery sample may reflect undersampling. The patients' HCMV serostatus was not known, and viral specificity was inferred solely from CDR3 sequence similarity.

The immunoSEQ assay was applied to genomic DNA to generate the TCR beta chain sequences. As for the authors' bioinformatics: CDR3 sequences that did not begin with the conserved framework cysteine at position 104 were removed by hand. To get clonality, the normalized Shannon's Diversity Index was subtracted from one, giving values from 0 (maximal diversity) to 1 (oligoclonal). Chi-squared comparison-of-proportions tests assessed whether the same CDR3 differed in frequency between samples, such as brain versus blood. Public clonotypes were found by searching immuneACCESS, and the VDJdb browser was used to assess similarity to known antiviral clonotypes. TCRdb obtained this table from immuneACCESS and retained in-frame rearrangements with V and J assigned. These tables miss some clones; where compared with another copy, unresolved V genes account for less than half of the shortfall, and the remainder is unexplained. V and J calls and clone size follow that table, whereas D and trimming were derived from the DNA. The table for this sample lists 100,000 to 120,000 clones; around 94% of them were counted only once. Around 4.1% of the sample lies in the top ten.

According to the study, the label for this sample's time point signals: resected brain tissue, or blood drawn just prior to surgery. Surgery cases with the highest brain T cell transcript signatures were selected for TCR beta chain sequencing of brain tissue and, where available, blood. Before surgery, patients had received at least one anti-epileptic drug. TCR-sequenced patients were children with drug-resistant epilepsy due to tuberous sclerosis complex, focal cortical dysplasia, Rasmussen encephalitis or hemimegalencephaly. The blood samples were collected right before the epilepsy surgery. Bulk genomic DNA was extracted from unsorted brain tissue and whole blood with the Monarch genomic DNA purification kit.

Specimen: peripheral blood, collected at surgery. The chain employs TRBV18 and TRBJ2-7, with the D gene too uncertain to name. This TCR was sampled from a boy younger than two with hemimegalencephaly and intractable seizures. The CDR3 in this case is CASSPPLGYEQYF. The DNA is as follows: TGTGCCAGCTCACCCCCACTCGGCTACGAGCAGTACTTC.